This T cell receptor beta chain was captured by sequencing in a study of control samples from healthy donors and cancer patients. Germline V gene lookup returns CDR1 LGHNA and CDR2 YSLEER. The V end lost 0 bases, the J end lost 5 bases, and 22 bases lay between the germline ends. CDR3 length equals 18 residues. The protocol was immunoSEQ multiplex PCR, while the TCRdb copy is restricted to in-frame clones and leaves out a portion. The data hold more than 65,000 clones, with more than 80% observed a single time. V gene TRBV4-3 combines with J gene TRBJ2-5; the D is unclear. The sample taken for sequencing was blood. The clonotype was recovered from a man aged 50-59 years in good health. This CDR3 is CASSQEVFPIDIAETQYF. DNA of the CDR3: TGCGCCAGCAGCCAAGAAGTTTTTCCGATCGATATCGCGGAGACCCAGTACTTC.